Following are 5 T cell receptor beta chains from one sample sequenced in a study of regulatory T cells in long-lasting Graves disease (TCRdb year 2021). Interpreted using the paper, the time point label stands for: newly diagnosed GD, antithyroid drugs for less than 3 months. For both TCR sequencing and RNA sequencing, RNA was extracted from PBMCs using TRIzol. Receptor amplification or capture employed multiplex PCR. Sequencing instrument: Illumina HiSeq 4000. iRepertoire HTBI primers and Arm-PCR amplification of CDR3 regions were used to construct TCR beta libraries. The public reads were quality trimmed at Q25 with fastp and then assembled into clones with MiXCR by TCRdb, keeping productive beta chains. Each entry merges the rows of one CDR3 protein and shows their most common DNA and genes. This sample gives under 300,000 distinct CDR3 sequences in total; 20% of them show up just once. The biggest ten clones account for around 13% of the sample.

The sample was peripheral blood mononuclear cells (PBMCs), taken at new diagnosis, from a patient treated with antithyroid drugs. The receptors derive from a female donor with Graves disease.

This clonotype appeared many times. The rearrangement uses TRBV20-1 and TRBJ2-7; TRBD1 matches at 8 bases. CDR1 and CDR2 (germline): DFQATT, SNEGSKA (reference sequence). V was pared by 6 bases and J by 4 bases, with 20 bases of the junction left unmatched. This CDR3 contains 17 residues. Written as DNA, the CDR3 is TGCAGTGCCCGTGCCCCCATACAGGGGGTCACGGGGTACGAGCAGTACTTC. Translating gives CSARAPIQGVTGYEQYF.

This clonotype was counted ten times or more. CDR3 sequence: CASSLLTREAFF. The CDR3 nucleotides read TGTGCCAGCAGCTTATTGACACGCGAAGCTTTCTTT. The V and J genes are TRBV11-1 and TRBJ1-1; D call uncertain. The germline gives CDR1 SGHAT, CDR2 FQDESV (reference sequence). The CDR3 has 12 amino acids. Trimming stripped 2 bases from V and 8 bases from J, with 9 bases between.

This clonotype was seen ten or more times. The chain has TRBV5-1 and TRBJ2-1, with 8 bases that match TRBD1. The V and J ends lost 5 bases and 6 bases, in that order; junction bases with no gene match: 4. This CDR3 has 13 amino acids. Germline lookup yields CDR1 SGHRS and CDR2 YFSETQ. CDR3 coding DNA: TGCGCCAGCAGGGGACAGGTCCGCAATGAGCAGTTCTTC. Translating it yields CASRGQVRNEQFF.

This clonotype has at least ten counts. The chain recombines TRBV5-1 with TRBJ2-7; perhaps D is TRBD1 or TRBD2 (6 bases each). Trimming shortened V by 0 bases and J by 2 bases, and 9 bases separated the two germline ends. CDR3 length: 14 residues. The germline gives CDR1 SGHRS, CDR2 YFSETQ. The CDR3 sequence is CASSLEGGAYEQYF. The CDR3 nucleotides read TGCGCCAGCAGCTTGGAGGGGGGAGCCTACGAGCAGTACTTC.

This clonotype is a singleton in its sample. A read error may account for a junction end that differs from germline. V and J are TRBV12-3 or TRBV12-4 and TRBJ2-2; a weak D match, TRBD2 (6 bases). This CDR3 has 14 amino acids. CDR3 bases: TGTGCCAGCAGTTACCGGGAGAACACCGAGGAGCTGTTTTTT. Translation gives CASSYRENTEELFF.